This entry features one T cell receptor beta chain sequence. What it recognizes is unknown. V was trimmed by 4 bases and J by 3 bases, leaving 12 bases between them. The germline V gene encodes CDR1 DFQATT and CDR2 SNEGSKA (reference sequence). CDR3 length equals 13 residues. The sample belongs to a study of CD8+CD57+ T cells in acquired aplastic anemia. Whole-study context: DNA per sorted CD4+ or CD8+ sample ranged about 0.2 to 27.4 ug, averaging around 3.2 ug.

Genomic DNA templated the TCR beta VDJ and CDR3 profiling. TCRdb redid the calling of the reads with MiXCR, one entry per CDR3 protein. The table includes roughly 300,000 distinct CDR3 sequences, around three fifths detected once. Overall study findings and caveats: Patients and controls had in common 25 to 30 CD8+ CDR3 sequences.

Specimen: sorted CD4+, CD8+, or CD8+CD57+ T cells (not recorded which) from PBMCs. This clonotype originated in a human donor with severe aplastic anemia or a healthy control (not recorded which). The genes are TRBV20-1 and TRBJ1-2; D remains ambiguous. The CDR3 nucleotides are TGCAGTGCTACTTCGGACGGATACTATGGCTACACCTTC. Residues: CSATSDGYYGYTF.